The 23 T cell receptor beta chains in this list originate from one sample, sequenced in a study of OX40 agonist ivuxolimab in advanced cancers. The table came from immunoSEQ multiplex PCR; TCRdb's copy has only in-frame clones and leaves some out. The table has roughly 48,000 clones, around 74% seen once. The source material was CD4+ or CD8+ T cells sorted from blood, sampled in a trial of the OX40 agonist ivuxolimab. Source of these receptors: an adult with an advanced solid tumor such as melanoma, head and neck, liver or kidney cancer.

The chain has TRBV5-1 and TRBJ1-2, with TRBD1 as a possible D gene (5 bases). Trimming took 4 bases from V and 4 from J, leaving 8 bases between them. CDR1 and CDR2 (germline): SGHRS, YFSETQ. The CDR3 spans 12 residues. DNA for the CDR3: TGCGCCAGCAGCGGGGACCTCTATGGCTACACCTTC. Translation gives CASSGDLYGYTF.

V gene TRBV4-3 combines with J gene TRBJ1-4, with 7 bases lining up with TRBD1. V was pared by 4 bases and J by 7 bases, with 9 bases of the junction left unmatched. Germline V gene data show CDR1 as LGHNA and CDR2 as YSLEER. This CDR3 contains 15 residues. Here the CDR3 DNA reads TGCGCCAGCAGCCTCGGCGGGAGACAGGGTGAAAAACTGTTTTTT. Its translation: CASSLGGRQGEKLFF.

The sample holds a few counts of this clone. The CDR3 is CASSLLAVGDAEAFF. CDR3 nucleotides: TGTGCCAGCAGCTTATTGGCCGTAGGAGACGCTGAAGCTTTCTTT. The chain links TRBV11-2 to TRBJ1-1; D is uncertain. Germline V gene sequence: CDR1 SGHAT, CDR2 FQNNGV. V gave up 2 bases and J gave up 6 bases, with 16 bases separating them. This CDR3 contains 15 residues.

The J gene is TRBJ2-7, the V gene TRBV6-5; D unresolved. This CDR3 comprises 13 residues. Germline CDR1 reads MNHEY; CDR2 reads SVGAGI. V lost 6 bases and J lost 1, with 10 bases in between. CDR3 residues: CASRKPASYEQYF. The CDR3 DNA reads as TGTGCCAGCAGAAAACCCGCATCCTACGAGCAGTACTTC.

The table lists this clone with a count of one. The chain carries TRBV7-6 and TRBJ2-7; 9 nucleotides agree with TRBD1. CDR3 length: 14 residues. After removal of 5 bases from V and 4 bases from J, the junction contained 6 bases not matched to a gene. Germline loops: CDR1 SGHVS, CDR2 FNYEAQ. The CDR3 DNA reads TGTGCCAGCAGCCCGGACAGGGGTGGGTACGAGCAGTACTTC. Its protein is CASSPDRGGYEQYF.

The DNA of the CDR3 is TGCGCCAGCAGCCCCACAGGGAACACCGGGGAGCTGTTTTTT. Its translation: CASSPTGNTGELFF. The chain couples TRBV5-1 to TRBJ2-2; a possible D gene is TRBD1 (5 bases). The CDR3 is 14 amino acids. Germline CDR1 reads SGHRS; CDR2 reads YFSETQ. Trimming stripped 4 bases from V and 1 base from J, with 8 bases between.

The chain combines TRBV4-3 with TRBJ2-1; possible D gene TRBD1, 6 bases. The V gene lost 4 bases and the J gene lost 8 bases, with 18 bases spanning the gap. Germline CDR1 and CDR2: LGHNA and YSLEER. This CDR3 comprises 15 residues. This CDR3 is CASSRNRDRYYEQFF. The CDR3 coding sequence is TGCGCCAGCAGCCGGAACAGGGACCGCTATTATGAGCAGTTCTTC.

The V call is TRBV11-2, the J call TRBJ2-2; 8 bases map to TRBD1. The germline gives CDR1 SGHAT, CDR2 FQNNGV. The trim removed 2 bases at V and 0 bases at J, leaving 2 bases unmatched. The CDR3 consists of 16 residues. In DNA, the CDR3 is TGTGCCAGCAGCTTATACAGGGGGGCGAACACCGGGGAGCTGTTTTTT. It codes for CASSLYRGANTGELFF.

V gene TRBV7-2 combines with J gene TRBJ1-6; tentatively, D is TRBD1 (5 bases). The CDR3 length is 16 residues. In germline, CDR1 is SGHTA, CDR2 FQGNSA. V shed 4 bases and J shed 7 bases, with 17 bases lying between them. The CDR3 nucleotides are TGTGCCAGCAGCTCTCGGGGCCAAATTTACAATTCACCCCTCCACTTT. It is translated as CASSSRGQIYNSPLHF. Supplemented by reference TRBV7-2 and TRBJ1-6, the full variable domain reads GAGVSQSPSNKVTEKGKDVELRCDPISGHTALYWYRQSLGQGLEFLIYFQGNSAPDKSGLPSDRFSAERTGGSVSTLTIQRTQQEDSAVYLCASSSRGQIYNSPLHFGNGTRLTVT.

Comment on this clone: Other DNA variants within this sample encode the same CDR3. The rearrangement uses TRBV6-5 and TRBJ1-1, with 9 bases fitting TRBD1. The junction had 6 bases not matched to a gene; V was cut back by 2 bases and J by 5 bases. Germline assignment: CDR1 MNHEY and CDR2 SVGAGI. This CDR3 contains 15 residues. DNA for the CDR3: TGTGCCAGCAGTTACGGGGACAGGGCGGGGACTGAAGCTTTCTTT. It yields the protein CASSYGDRAGTEAFF.

This CDR3 reads CASSPGGDYGYTF. CDR3 in DNA: TGTGCCAGCAGCCCAGGGGGTGACTATGGCTACACCTTC. The chain is built from TRBV7-6 and TRBJ1-2; the match to TRBD1 covers 7 bases. This CDR3 has 13 amino acids. Germline V gene sequence: CDR1 SGHVS, CDR2 FNYEAQ. J gave up 3 bases and V 5 bases, and 3 bases lay outside the gene matches.

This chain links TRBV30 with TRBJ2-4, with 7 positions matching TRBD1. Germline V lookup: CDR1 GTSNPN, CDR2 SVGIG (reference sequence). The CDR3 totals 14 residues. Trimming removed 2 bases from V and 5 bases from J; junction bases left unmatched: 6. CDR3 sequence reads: CAWSRQGAQNIQYF. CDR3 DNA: TGTGCCTGGAGTAGACAGGGTGCCCAAAACATTCAGTACTTC.

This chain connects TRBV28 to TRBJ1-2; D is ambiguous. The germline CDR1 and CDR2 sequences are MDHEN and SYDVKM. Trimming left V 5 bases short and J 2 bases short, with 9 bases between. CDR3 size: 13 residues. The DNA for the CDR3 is TGTGCCAGCAGTCTGGGTCTAAACTATGGCTACACCTTC. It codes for CASSLGLNYGYTF.

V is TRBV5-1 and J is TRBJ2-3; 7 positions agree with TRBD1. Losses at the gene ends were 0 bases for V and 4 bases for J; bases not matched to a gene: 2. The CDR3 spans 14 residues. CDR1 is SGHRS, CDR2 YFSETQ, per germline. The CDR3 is CASSLGQGADTQYF. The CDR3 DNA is TGCGCCAGCAGCTTGGGACAGGGAGCAGATACGCAGTATTTT. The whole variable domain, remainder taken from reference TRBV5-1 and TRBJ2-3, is KAGVTQTPRYLIKTRGQQVTLSCSPISGHRSVSWYQQTPGQGLQFLFEYFSETQRNKGNFPGRFSGRQFSNSRSEMNVSTLELGDSALYLCASSLGQGADTQYFGPGTRLTVL.

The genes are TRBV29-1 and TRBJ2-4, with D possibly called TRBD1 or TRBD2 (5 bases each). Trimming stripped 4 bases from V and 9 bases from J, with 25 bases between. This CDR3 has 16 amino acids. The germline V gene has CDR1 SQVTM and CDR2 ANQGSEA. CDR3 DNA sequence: TGCAGCGTTGTTCTGTCGGGTGATGGGGGTTGGGGCATTCAGTACTTC. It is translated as CSVVLSGDGGWGIQYF.

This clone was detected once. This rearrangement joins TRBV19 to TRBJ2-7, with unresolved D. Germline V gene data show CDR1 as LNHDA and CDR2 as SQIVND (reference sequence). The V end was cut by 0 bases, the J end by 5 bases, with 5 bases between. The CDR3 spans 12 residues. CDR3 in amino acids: CASSIDRHEQYF. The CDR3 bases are TGTGCCAGTAGTATAGATCGCCACGAGCAGTACTTC. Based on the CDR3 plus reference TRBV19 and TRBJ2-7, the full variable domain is DGGITQSPKYLFRKEGQNVTLSCEQNLNHDAMYWYRQDPGQGLRLIYYSQIVNDFQKGDIAEGYSVSREKKESFPLTVTSAQKNPTAFYLCASSIDRHEQYFGPGTRLTVT.

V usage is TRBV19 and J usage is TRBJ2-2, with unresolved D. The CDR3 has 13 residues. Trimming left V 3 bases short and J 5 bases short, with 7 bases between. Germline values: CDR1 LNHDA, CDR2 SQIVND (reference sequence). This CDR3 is CASSMSWTGELFF. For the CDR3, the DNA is TGTGCCAGTAGTATGAGCTGGACCGGGGAGCTGTTTTTT.

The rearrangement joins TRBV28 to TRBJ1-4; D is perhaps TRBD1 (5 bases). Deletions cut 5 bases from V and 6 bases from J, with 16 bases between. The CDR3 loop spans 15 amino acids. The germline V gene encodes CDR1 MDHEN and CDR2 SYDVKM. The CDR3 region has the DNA TGTGCCAGCAGTCCCCCAACCCGCAGGGATGAAAAACTGTTTTTT. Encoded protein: CASSPPTRRDEKLFF.

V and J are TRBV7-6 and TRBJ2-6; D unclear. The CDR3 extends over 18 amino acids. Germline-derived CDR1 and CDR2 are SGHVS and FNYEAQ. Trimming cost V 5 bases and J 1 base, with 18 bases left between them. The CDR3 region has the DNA TGTGCCAGCAGCCCCCGGGCCGCAGTCGGTTCTGGGGCCAACGTCCTGACTTTC. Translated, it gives CASSPRAAVGSGANVLTF.

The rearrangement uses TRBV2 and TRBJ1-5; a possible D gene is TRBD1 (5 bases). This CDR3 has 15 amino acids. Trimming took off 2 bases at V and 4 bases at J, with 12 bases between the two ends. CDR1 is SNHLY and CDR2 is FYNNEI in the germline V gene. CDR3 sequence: CASSERGGMNQPQHF. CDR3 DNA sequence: TGTGCCAGCAGTGAAAGGGGCGGGATGAATCAGCCCCAGCATTTT.

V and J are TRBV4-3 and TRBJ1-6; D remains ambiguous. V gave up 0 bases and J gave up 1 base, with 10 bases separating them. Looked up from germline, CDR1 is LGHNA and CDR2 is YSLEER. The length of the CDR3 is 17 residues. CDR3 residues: CASSQDTRVSYNSPLHF. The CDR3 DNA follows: TGCGCCAGCAGCCAAGATACGAGGGTGTCCTATAATTCACCCCTCCACTTT.

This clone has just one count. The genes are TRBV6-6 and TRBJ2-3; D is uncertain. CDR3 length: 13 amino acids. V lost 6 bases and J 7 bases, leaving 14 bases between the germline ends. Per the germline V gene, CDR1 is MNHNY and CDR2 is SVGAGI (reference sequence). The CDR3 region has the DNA TGTGCCAGCAGACCCGACGGTGCAAATACGCAGTATTTT. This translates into CASRPDGANTQYF.

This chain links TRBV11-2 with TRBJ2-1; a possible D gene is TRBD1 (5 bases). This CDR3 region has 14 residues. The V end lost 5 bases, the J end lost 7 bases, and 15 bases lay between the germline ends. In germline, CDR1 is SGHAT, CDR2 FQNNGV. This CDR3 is CASSLGVRGNEQFF. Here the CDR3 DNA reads TGTGCCAGCAGCCTCGGTGTTAGGGGTAATGAGCAGTTCTTC.